At least ten counts were recorded for the clone carrying this TCR beta chain. Its specificity is unknown. TCR beta libraries were built with iRepertoire HTBI primers and Arm-PCR of CDR3 regions. Original processing notes: Looking across samples, the authors found 55 to 80 TRBV and 15 or so TRBJ segments. TCRdb called the multiplex PCR reads again in MiXCR, with one record for every CDR3 protein. The V and J calls and clone size are TCRdb's, not the authors'. The table shows around 460,000 distinct CDR3 sequences, with 13% to 15% occurring only once. The CDR3 runs 15 residues. V lost 5 bases and J lost 5; bases outside the gene matches: 6. Per germline, CDR1 MNHNS and CDR2 SASEGT. These data belong to a study of regulatory T cells in long-lasting Graves disease. The time point was: newly diagnosed GD, antithyroid drugs for less than 3 months. There was RNA extracted from PBMCs, and the TCR library was made from it. The peripheral blood volume drawn was about 9 milliliters, and it was collected into EDTA tubes.

Notes on the study in general: Public clonotype sharing was higher in persistent than newly diagnosed patients.

The same specimen was also included in a second study, on T cells in Graves' hyperthyroidism and ophthalmopathy. This second report adds: Before onset, by a median of around 6.1 months, the model predicted ophthalmopathy.

This receptor was obtained from a woman aged 50 to 60 with Graves disease. This chain links TRBV6-1 with TRBJ2-3, with TRBD2 identical over 11 bases. The sample consisted of peripheral blood mononuclear cells (PBMCs), taken at new diagnosis, from a patient treated with antithyroid drugs. CDR3: CASSLLAGAEDTQYF. The CDR3 DNA sequence: TGTGCCAGCAGTCTACTAGCGGGAGCCGAAGATACGCAGTATTTT.